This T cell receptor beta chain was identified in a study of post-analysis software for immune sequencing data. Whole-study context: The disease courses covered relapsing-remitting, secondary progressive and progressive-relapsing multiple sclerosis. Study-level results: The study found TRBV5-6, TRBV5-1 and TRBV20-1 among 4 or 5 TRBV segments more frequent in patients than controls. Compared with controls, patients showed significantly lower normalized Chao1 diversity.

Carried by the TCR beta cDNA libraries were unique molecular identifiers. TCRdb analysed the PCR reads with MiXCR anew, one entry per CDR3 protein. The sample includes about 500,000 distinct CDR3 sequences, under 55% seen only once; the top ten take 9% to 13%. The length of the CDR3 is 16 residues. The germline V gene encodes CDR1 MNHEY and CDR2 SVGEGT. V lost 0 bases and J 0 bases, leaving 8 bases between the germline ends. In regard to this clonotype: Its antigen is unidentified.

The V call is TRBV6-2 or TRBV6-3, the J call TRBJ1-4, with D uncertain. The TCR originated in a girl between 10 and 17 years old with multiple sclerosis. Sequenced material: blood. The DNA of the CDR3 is TGTGCCAGCAGTTACTCGAGGGAATCAACTAATGAAAAACTGTTTTTT. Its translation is CASSYSRESTNEKLFF.